This TCR beta chain is drawn from a study of T cells in Graves' hyperthyroidism and ophthalmopathy. RNA transcripts were the template for amplifying TCR beta CDR3 regions. HTBI primers drove first-round RT-PCR of the TCR CDR3. TCRdb ran MiXCR on the multiplex PCR reads and lists one entry per CDR3 protein. The sample carries nearly 750,000 distinct CDR3 sequences, 30% to 40% recorded once. There are 15 residues in the CDR3. V dropped 1 base and J dropped 0 bases, with 7 bases sitting between them. Germline values: CDR1 SGHTA, CDR2 FQGNSA. Overall study findings and caveats: Most clonotypes expanded in the thyroid (above 0.001) were also present in blood.

Fresh peripheral blood, around 9.3 ml of it, supplied the PBMCs. This clonotype has ten or more counts. What it binds is not known. The chain has TRBV7-2 and TRBJ1-5, with a weak D call TRBD1 (6 bases). The sequenced material came from blood. This clonotype was obtained from a middle-aged woman with Graves' hyperthyroidism. The CDR3: CASSLVQGSNQPQHF. DNA of the CDR3: TGTGCCAGCAGCTTAGTACAGGGTAGCAATCAGCCCCAGCATTTT.